Shown below are 32 T cell receptor beta chains from a single sample sequenced in a study of beta chain features in type 1 diabetes. As every portion of the isolated RNA was reverse transcribed, the sequencing read expressed TCRB transcripts. The repertoire was sequenced with immunoSEQ multiplex PCR; TCRdb's copy has only in-frame clones and lacks some. The sample yields 300,000 to 400,000 clones, roughly 13% seen once. Sequencing was carried out using naive CD4+ T cells from blood. These TCRs come from a man younger than 35 in good health.

This clone was seen repeatedly, ten times or more. This sequence joins TRBV13 and TRBJ1-1; unclear D gene. Trimming took 5 bases from V and 1 from J, leaving 5 bases between them. This CDR3 has 12 residues. Germline assignment: CDR1 PRHDT and CDR2 FYEKMQ (reference sequence). In DNA form, the CDR3 reads TGTGCCAGCAGCCTCGGGAACACTGAAGCTTTCTTT. Protein: CASSLGNTEAFF.

The chain employs TRBV4-3 and TRBJ2-2; 7 bases are a match to TRBD2. Germline V gene data show CDR1 as LGHNA and CDR2 as YSLEER. The trim removed 0 bases at V and 1 base at J, leaving 2 bases unmatched. CDR3 length: 16 residues. The CDR3 is CASSQEPGGNTGELFF. In nucleotides, the CDR3 is TGCGCCAGCAGCCAAGAACCGGGAGGGAACACCGGGGAGCTGTTTTTT.

The sample holds a few counts of this clone. The chain carries TRBV4-2 and TRBJ1-1, with D unresolved. Germline CDR1 is LGHNA and CDR2 is YNFKEQ. The CDR3 has 16 amino acids. V dropped 1 base and J dropped 0 bases, with 12 bases sitting between them. The CDR3, as DNA: TGTGCCAGCAGCCAAGGGGTGGGCAGGCTGAACACTGAAGCTTTCTTT. It encodes CASSQGVGRLNTEAFF.

V and J are TRBV18 and TRBJ1-4, with 7 bases matching TRBD1. Unmatched junction bases numbered 5, after V lost 6 bases and J lost 4 bases. Germline CDR1 is KGHSH and CDR2 is LQKENI. This CDR3 region has 14 residues. The CDR3 spells CASSPRDSNEKLFF. In DNA, the CDR3 is TGTGCCAGCTCTCCCCGGGACAGTAATGAAAAACTGTTTTTT.

The CDR3, as DNA: TGTGCCAGCTTCTCGACAGGGTTGAACACTGAAGCTTTCTTT. Residues: CASFSTGLNTEAFF. V usage is TRBV25-1 and J usage is TRBJ1-1; 7 bases match TRBD1. CDR3 size: 14 residues. The V gene end was trimmed by 8 bases and the J gene end by 0 bases; junction bases not matched to a gene: 6. Germline V CDR1 and CDR2: MGHDK, SYGVNS. The whole variable domain, remainder taken from reference TRBV25-1 and TRBJ1-1, is EADIYQTPRYLVIGTGKKITLECSQTMGHDKMYWYQQDPGMELHLIHYSYGVNSTEKGDLSSESTVSRIRTEHFPLTLESARPSHTSQYLCASFSTGLNTEAFFGQGTRLTVV.

This clone was seen a few times. The chain employs TRBV28 and TRBJ2-5, with 8 bases fitting TRBD2. Germline V gene sequence: CDR1 MDHEN, CDR2 SYDVKM. CDR3 size: 15 residues. Trimming cost V 3 bases and J 2 bases; bases outside gene matches: 5. CDR3 DNA sequence: TGTGCCAGCAGTTTGGGCGGGGGGCCGCAAGAGACCCAGTACTTC. This translates into CASSLGGGPQETQYF.

The genes are TRBV28 and TRBJ1-2; 7 bases are shared with TRBD1. There are 15 residues in the CDR3. The germline gives CDR1 MDHEN, CDR2 SYDVKM. Germline trimming cut 2 bases from V and 1 base from J; bases unmatched to any gene: 4. CDR3 coding DNA: TGTGCCAGCAGTTTACCGACAGGGCATAACTATGGCTACACCTTC. Encoded protein: CASSLPTGHNYGYTF.

The CDR3 nucleotides are TGTGCCAGCAGCTTAGCGGTGAGGAACACTGAAGCTTTCTTT. Amino acids: CASSLAVRNTEAFF. The chain uses TRBV7-8 and TRBJ1-1; D not certain. Per the germline V gene, CDR1 is SGHVS and CDR2 is FQNEAQ. Trimming removed 0 bases from V and 1 base from J, with 6 bases in between. The CDR3 is 14 amino acids. Together with reference TRBV7-8 and TRBJ1-1, the CDR3 gives the full variable domain: GAGVSQSPRYKVAKRGQDVALRCDPISGHVSLFWYQQALGQGPEFLTYFQNEAQLDKSGLPSDRFFAERPEGSVSTLKIQRTQQEDSAVYLCASSLAVRNTEAFFGQGTRLTVV.

This clone was seen a few times. The J gene is TRBJ1-2, the V gene TRBV28; perhaps TRBD1 as D (5 bases). Germline V gives CDR1 MDHEN, CDR2 SYDVKM. V was clipped by 2 bases and J by 9 bases, with 13 bases between them. This CDR3 contains 13 residues. This CDR3 reads CASSLVGLGRYTF. The DNA for the CDR3 is TGTGCCAGCAGTTTAGTAGGATTGGGGCGCTACACCTTC.

The chain recombines TRBV7-2 with TRBJ1-2; unclear D gene. The length of the CDR3 is 13 residues. In germline, CDR1 is SGHTA, CDR2 FQGNSA. V lost 0 bases and J lost 4, with 6 bases in between. The CDR3 DNA reads as TGTGCCAGCAGCTTAGCGCGCGGCTATGGCTACACCTTC. Protein: CASSLARGYGYTF.

The V call is TRBV5-1, the J call TRBJ2-1, with 12 bases fitting TRBD2. The CDR3 totals 17 residues. J was trimmed by 7 bases and V by 0 bases; bases with no gene match: 8. Germline V gene lookup returns CDR1 SGHRS and CDR2 YFSETQ. CDR3 residues: CASSLEVLAGGWNEQFF. In nucleotides, the CDR3 is TGCGCCAGCAGCTTGGAGGTACTAGCGGGGGGCTGGAATGAGCAGTTCTTC.

This clone turned up a few times. The chain recombines TRBV19 with TRBJ1-3; 9 nucleotides match TRBD1. The CDR3 is 16 residues long. CDR1 is LNHDA, CDR2 SQIVND, per germline (reference sequence). V was pared by 4 bases and J by 2 bases, with 6 bases of the junction left unmatched. CDR3 in amino acids: CASSTPRQGAGNTIYF. The CDR3 nucleotides read TGTGCCAGTAGTACCCCTCGACAGGGGGCTGGAAACACCATATATTTT. The full variable domain, rest sourced from reference TRBV19 and TRBJ1-3, is DGGITQSPKYLFRKEGQNVTLSCEQNLNHDAMYWYRQDPGQGLRLIYYSQIVNDFQKGDIAEGYSVSREKKESFPLTVTSAQKNPTAFYLCASSTPRQGAGNTIYFGEGSWLTVV.

The J gene is TRBJ2-1, the V gene TRBV28; no definite D call. In germline, CDR1 is MDHEN, CDR2 SYDVKM. The CDR3 consists of 11 residues. Trimming took off 3 bases at V and 14 bases at J, with 11 bases between the two ends. The CDR3 loop reads CASSFLQVEFF. The DNA of the CDR3 is TGTGCCAGCAGTTTCCTGCAGGTGGAGTTCTTC.

The rearrangement joins TRBV2 to TRBJ2-6; tentative D call: TRBD2 (5 bases). Per the germline V gene, CDR1 is SNHLY and CDR2 is FYNNEI. There are 19 residues in the CDR3. The V gene lost 6 bases and the J gene lost 4 bases, with 25 bases spanning the gap. The DNA for the CDR3 is TGTGCCAGCAGCTCCAAAATCGTCGGATGGGGAGCCGGGGCCAACGTCCTGACTTTC. Translating it yields CASSSKIVGWGAGANVLTF. Filled out from reference TRBV2 and TRBJ2-6, the complete variable domain reads EPEVTQTPSHQVTQMGQEVILRCVPISNHLYFYWYRQILGQKVEFLVSFYNNEISEKSEIFDDQFSVERPDGSNFTLKIRSTKLEDSAMYFCASSSKIVGWGAGANVLTFGAGSRLTVL.

This clone was picked up a small number of times. In DNA form, the CDR3 reads TGTGCCACCATCGTCCCCCCGGGGCCCCAGCATTTT. This gives the protein CATIVPPGPQHF. J is TRBJ1-5 and V is TRBV27; D gene ambiguous. Trimming cost V 10 bases and J 9 bases, with 16 bases left between them. Germline lookup yields CDR1 MNHEY and CDR2 SMNVEV (reference sequence). This CDR3 region has 12 residues.

This CDR3 is CASSPEGQGGYGYTF. CDR3 nucleotide sequence: TGTGCCAGCAGCCCAGAGGGACAGGGAGGCTATGGCTACACCTTC. The chain uses TRBV11-2 and TRBJ1-2; 9 bases are a match to TRBD1. V was clipped by 5 bases and J by 4 bases; unmatched bases: 8. Germline CDR1 reads SGHAT; CDR2 reads FQNNGV. The CDR3 runs to 15 residues.

This clone has only a few counts. The rearrangement uses TRBV7-2 and TRBJ1-2; D is ambiguous. The V end lost 6 bases, the J end lost 0 bases, and 14 bases lay between the germline ends. The CDR3 length is 15 residues. Germline V CDR1 and CDR2: SGHTA, FQGNSA. The DNA of the CDR3 is TGTGCCAGCAGTCAGACATCCGTTACTAACTATGGCTACACCTTC. As protein: CASSQTSVTNYGYTF.

A few counts support this clone. This chain links TRBV7-9 with TRBJ2-7; TRBD1 agrees at 7 bases. The CDR3 covers 12 residues. The V and J ends lost 5 bases and 10 bases, in that order; junction bases with no gene match: 8. CDR1 is SEHNR and CDR2 is FQNEAQ in the germline V gene (reference sequence). CDR3 in amino acids: CASSLEGTAQYF. In DNA form, the CDR3 reads TGTGCCAGCAGCCTCGAGGGGACAGCTCAGTACTTC.

This clone was seen a handful of times. The chain links TRBV18 to TRBJ1-1, with D unresolved. Looked up from germline, CDR1 is KGHSH and CDR2 is LQKENI. This CDR3 has 14 residues. V was shortened by 2 bases and J by 6 bases, with 13 bases between the two germline ends. CDR3 region: CASSPRDRQSEAFF. In DNA form, the CDR3 reads TGTGCCAGCTCACCAAGAGACCGACAATCTGAAGCTTTCTTT.

This clone has a handful of counts. This chain joins TRBV5-1 and TRBJ1-1; D might be TRBD1 (6 bases). Trimming stripped 4 bases from V and 3 bases from J, with 10 bases between. The CDR3 is 13 residues long. Germline assignment: CDR1 SGHRS and CDR2 YFSETQ. CDR3 DNA: TGCGCCAGCAGCCCGGGACATGACACTGAAGCTTTCTTT. As protein: CASSPGHDTEAFF.

This chain links TRBV19 with TRBJ2-7; 7 positions agree with TRBD1. The CDR3 is 12 amino acids. CDR1 and CDR2 (germline): LNHDA, SQIVND (reference sequence). V lost 6 bases and J lost 6; bases outside the gene matches: 5. The CDR3 DNA reads TGTGCCAGTAGCGTCAGGGGGTCCGAGCAGTACTTC. As protein: CASSVRGSEQYF.

V and J are TRBV9 and TRBJ1-1; D is uncertain. In germline, CDR1 is SGDLS, CDR2 YYNGEE. Trimming cost V 4 bases and J 1 base, with 11 bases left between them. This CDR3 has 14 amino acids. CDR3 residues: CASSNGLANTEAFF. In DNA form, the CDR3 reads TGTGCCAGCAGCAACGGACTGGCGAACACTGAAGCTTTCTTT.

This clone has only a few counts. Written as DNA, the CDR3 is TGTGCCAGCAGTGGGACAGGGTTGGACTACACCTTC. It specifies CASSGTGLDYTF. V usage is TRBV2 and J usage is TRBJ1-2; 8 nucleotides line up with TRBD1. The J segment lost 10 bases and the V segment lost 4 bases, leaving 5 bases of the junction unmatched. Germline lookup yields CDR1 SNHLY and CDR2 FYNNEI. The CDR3 is 12 residues long.

In this sample, this clone turned up once. This chain joins TRBV28 and TRBJ1-4; 7 bases agree with TRBD1. Germline trimming cut 2 bases from V and 5 bases from J; bases unmatched to any gene: 8. This CDR3 is 16 amino acids long. Germline V gene lookup returns CDR1 MDHEN and CDR2 SYDVKM. The CDR3 region is CASSLPRGHWNEKLFF. CDR3 DNA: TGTGCCAGCAGTTTACCAAGGGGGCACTGGAATGAAAAACTGTTTTTT.

The chain links TRBV9 to TRBJ2-2, with 10 bases matching TRBD2. The germline CDR1 and CDR2 sequences are SGDLS and YYNGEE. With V trimmed by 0 bases and J by 4 bases, 6 bases remained unmatched. This CDR3 is built from 17 residues. The CDR3: CASSVAASGRVTGELFF. The CDR3, as DNA: TGTGCCAGCAGCGTAGCTGCCAGCGGGAGGGTCACCGGGGAGCTGTTTTTT.

This clone has more than one count but fewer than ten. The chain carries TRBV19 and TRBJ1-4; a weak D match, TRBD1 (6 bases). This CDR3 has 14 residues. Looked up from germline, CDR1 is LNHDA and CDR2 is SQIVND (reference sequence). V was clipped by 5 bases and J by 14 bases, with 21 bases between them. The DNA of the CDR3 is TGTGCCAGTAGTCTCTACAGGGCCCGGGGTGAGCTGTTTTTT. Translated: CASSLYRARGELFF.

The chain employs TRBV9 and TRBJ2-7, with 7 bases fitting TRBD1. V gave up 0 bases and J gave up 6 bases; unmatched junction bases: 6. The CDR3 extends over 14 amino acids. The germline V gene encodes CDR1 SGDLS and CDR2 YYNGEE. CDR3 in DNA: TGTGCCAGCAGCGTAGGTAACAGGGGCAGCGAGCAGTACTTC. Protein sequence: CASSVGNRGSEQYF.

The rearrangement uses TRBV30 and TRBJ2-1, with 9 bases aligning to TRBD1. The CDR3 spans 15 residues. V lost 2 bases and J lost 4; bases outside the gene matches: 6. Germline loops: CDR1 GTSNPN, CDR2 SVGIG (reference sequence). The CDR3 here is CAWSLGGTGYNEQFF. CDR3 nucleotides: TGTGCCTGGAGTCTGGGCGGGACAGGGTACAATGAGCAGTTCTTC.

The CDR3 spells CASSHSGTSGGAEQFF. In nucleotides, the CDR3 is TGCGCCAGCAGCCATTCTGGGACTAGCGGGGGGGCGGAGCAGTTCTTC. The genes are TRBV4-3 and TRBJ2-1; 16 bases line up with TRBD2. This CDR3 region has 16 residues. Germline trimming cut 3 bases from V and 10 bases from J; bases unmatched to any gene: 6. Germline V gene data show CDR1 as LGHNA and CDR2 as YSLEER.

The chain links TRBV27 to TRBJ2-3; TRBD1 matches at 9 bases. The length of the CDR3 is 15 residues. Germline-derived CDR1 and CDR2 are MNHEY and SMNVEV (reference sequence). Trimming cost V 6 bases and J 4 bases; bases outside gene matches: 8. CDR3 region: CASSAADRGPDTQYF. In DNA, the CDR3 is TGTGCCAGCAGCGCCGCGGACAGGGGCCCAGATACGCAGTATTTT.

This clone has more than one count but fewer than ten. The chain employs TRBV4-3 and TRBJ2-7; TRBD2 agrees at 14 bases. The CDR3 totals 17 residues. The trim removed 3 bases at V and 4 bases at J, leaving 8 bases unmatched. In germline, CDR1 is LGHNA, CDR2 YSLEER. CDR3 nucleotide sequence: TGCGCCAGCAGCCAGATCAGGACTAGCGGGGGGCCATACGAGCAGTACTTC. This gives the protein CASSQIRTSGGPYEQYF.

This clone was found a few times. This chain uses TRBV4-3 with TRBJ2-3, with D maybe TRBD2 (6 bases). Trimming pared 2 bases from V and 2 bases from J, leaving 8 bases between. Germline CDR1 is LGHNA and CDR2 is YSLEER. This CDR3 contains 14 residues. Here the CDR3 DNA reads TGCGCCAGCAGCCAAACGGGACTCACAGATACGCAGTATTTT. This codes for CASSQTGLTDTQYF.